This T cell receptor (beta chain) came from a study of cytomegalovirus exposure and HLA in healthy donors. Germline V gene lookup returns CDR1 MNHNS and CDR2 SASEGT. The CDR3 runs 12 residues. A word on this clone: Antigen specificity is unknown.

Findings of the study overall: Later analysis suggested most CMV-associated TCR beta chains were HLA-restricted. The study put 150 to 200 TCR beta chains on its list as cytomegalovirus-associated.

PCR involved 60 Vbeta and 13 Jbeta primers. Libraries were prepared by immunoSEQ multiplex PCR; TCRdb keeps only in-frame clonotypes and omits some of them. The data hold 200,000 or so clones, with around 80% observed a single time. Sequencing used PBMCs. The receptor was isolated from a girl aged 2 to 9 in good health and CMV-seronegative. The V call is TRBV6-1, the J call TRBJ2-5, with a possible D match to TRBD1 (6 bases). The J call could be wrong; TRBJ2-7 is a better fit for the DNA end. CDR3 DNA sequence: TGTGCCAGCAGTCAGGGGAAATACGAGCAGTACTTC. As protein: CASSQGKYEQYF.